This TCR beta chain comes out of a study of blood T cell repertoires in COVID-19. Study context: Researchers got acute and convalescent COVID-19 samples from the United States, Italy and Spain.

Followed longitudinally, the Seattle patients had been enrolled during active infection. CDR1 and CDR2 from the germline V gene are MNHEY and SVGAGI. V lost 11 bases to trimming and J lost 0 bases; unmatched junction nucleotides: 5. The CDR3 is 13 amino acids. As handled by the study authors: Using reference gene primer amplification, nucleated cell counts were estimated. Profiled with immunoSEQ multiplex PCR; TCRdb holds only in-frame clones, not every one. From that table come the V and J calls and clone size; the DNA was used to work out D and trimming. This table holds over 150,000 clones, almost 85% found once.

Source material: peripheral blood. The receptor's source is a woman of 80 years or more with COVID-19, enrolled during active disease. The chain is built from TRBV6-5 and TRBJ2-3; 7 bases map to TRBD2. CDR3 protein: CASRDYSTDTQYF. The CDR3 DNA sequence: TGTGCCTCTCGGGACTACAGCACAGATACGCAGTATTTT.